This T cell receptor beta chain was profiled in a study of T cell changes during pregnancy in multiple sclerosis. Here immunoSEQ multiplex PCR was the method, and the copy in TCRdb shows in-frame clones only, minus some. Of roughly 70,000 clones detected, about 88% appear once; the ten largest clones hold over 3%. The CDR3 totals 12 residues. V was pared by 6 bases and J by 8 bases, with 3 bases of the junction left unmatched. CDR1 is SNHLY and CDR2 is FYNNEI in the germline V gene. This TCR was sampled from a female donor with multiple sclerosis, enrolled in a pregnancy study. This rearrangement joins TRBV2 to TRBJ2-2; the match to TRBD1 covers 7 bases. The material was peripheral blood, obtained before pregnancy. CDR3 sequence: CASRTGSGELFF. CDR3 coding DNA: TGTGCCAGCAGGACAGGGTCGGGGGAGCTGTTTTTT.